Listed here are 21 T cell receptor beta chains from one sample, sequenced in a study of blood T cell repertoires in COVID-19. Profiled with immunoSEQ multiplex PCR; TCRdb holds only in-frame clones, not every one. The sample records some 150,000 clones, around 85% being singletons. Sequencing was done on a sample of peripheral blood. The receptors stem from a woman aged 60 to 75 with COVID-19, enrolled during active disease.

J is TRBJ2-2 and V is TRBV4-3; D might be TRBD1 (6 bases). V dropped 4 bases and J dropped 1 base, with 7 bases sitting between them. The CDR3 spans 14 residues. The germline V gene has CDR1 LGHNA and CDR2 YSLEER. The CDR3 nucleotides read TGCGCCAGCAGCCTACAGGGGAACACCGGGGAGCTGTTTTTT. Translated: CASSLQGNTGELFF.

CDR3 nucleotides: TGCGCCAGCAGCCCCGGCTGGGGGCTCGATGGCAATGAGCAGTTCTTC. Translation gives CASSPGWGLDGNEQFF. The chain carries TRBV5-1 and TRBJ2-1; D perhaps matches TRBD1 (6 bases). The V gene lost 4 bases and the J gene lost 6 bases, with 20 bases spanning the gap. Germline values: CDR1 SGHRS, CDR2 YFSETQ. The CDR3 is 16 amino acids.

The chain links TRBV19 to TRBJ2-3, with D possibly TRBD1 on 5 matching bases. This CDR3 has 14 residues. The germline V gene encodes CDR1 LNHDA and CDR2 SQIVND (reference sequence). The V end lost 1 base, the J end lost 2 bases, and 7 bases lay between the germline ends. The CDR3: CASSIGGYTDTQYF. In nucleotides, the CDR3 is TGTGCCAGTAGTATAGGGGGCTACACAGATACGCAGTATTTT.

Remarks on this clone: One junction end disagrees with the germline gene, perhaps due to a read error. The chain carries TRBV7-7 and TRBJ2-5, with TRBD1 matching over 7 bases. This CDR3 is built from 15 residues. Germline CDR1 and CDR2: SSHAT and FNYEAQ (reference sequence). CDR3 region: CASSSGQLPGETQYF. The CDR3 DNA sequence: TGTGCTAGCAGCTCGGGACAGCTCCCGGGAGAGACCCAGTACTTC. The whole variable domain, remainder taken from reference TRBV7-7 and TRBJ2-5, is GAGVSQSPRYKVTKRGQDVTLRCDPISSHATLYWYQQALGQGPEFLTYFNYEAQPDKSGLPSDRFSAERPEGSISTLTIQRTEQRDSAMYRCASSSGQLPGETQYFGPGTRLLVL.

The chain is built from TRBV5-5 and TRBJ2-5, with 12 bases fitting TRBD2. This CDR3 has 17 amino acids. Germline CDR1 SGHKS, CDR2 YYEKEE (reference sequence). The V gene end was trimmed by 0 bases and the J gene end by 9 bases; junction bases not matched to a gene: 12. CDR3 in DNA: TGTGCCAGCAGCTTGGTACTAGCGGGGGGCGGCATCGCGGCCCAGTACTTC. Amino acid sequence: CASSLVLAGGGIAAQYF.

The chain carries TRBV2 and TRBJ2-3, with D possibly being TRBD1 (7 bases). Germline V lookup: CDR1 SNHLY, CDR2 FYNNEI. This CDR3 region has 14 residues. V dropped 7 bases and J dropped 2 bases, with 13 bases sitting between them. The CDR3 region is CASTAGQYTDTQYF. The CDR3 DNA follows: TGTGCCAGCACCGCGGGACAGTACACAGATACGCAGTATTTT.

This clone was detected once. The V and J genes are TRBV7-9 and TRBJ2-7; 9 bases line up with TRBD2. The CDR3 contains 14 residues. Germline loops: CDR1 SEHNR, CDR2 FQNEAQ (reference sequence). With 5 bases clipped from V and 5 bases from J, the junction kept 7 bases outside the gene matches. The CDR3 loop is CASSQPAGGDEQYF. The CDR3 bases are TGTGCCAGCAGCCAACCGGCGGGGGGGGACGAGCAGTACTTC.

The J gene is TRBJ2-7, the V gene TRBV18, with TRBD1 matching 12 bases. Germline CDR1 is KGHSH and CDR2 is LQKENI. This CDR3 has 16 amino acids. The trim removed 2 bases at V and 6 bases at J, leaving 8 bases unmatched. The CDR3 sequence is CASSPYQGQGAGEQYF. DNA for the CDR3: TGTGCCAGCTCACCATATCAGGGACAGGGGGCAGGCGAGCAGTACTTC.

The V gene is TRBV4-2, the J gene TRBJ2-5; TRBD2 aligns across 9 bases. The CDR3 covers 16 residues. The V gene's germline CDR1 is LGHNA and CDR2 YNFKEQ. Germline trimming cut 0 bases from V and 1 base from J; bases unmatched to any gene: 3. The DNA of the CDR3 is TGTGCCAGCAGCCAAGAGCTGCGGGGGGGCCAAGAGACCCAGTACTTC. It translates to CASSQELRGGQETQYF.

This clone was found a few times. V and J are TRBV9 and TRBJ1-6, with 9 bases identical to TRBD1. J was trimmed by 10 bases and V by 4 bases; bases with no gene match: 9. The CDR3 extends over 15 amino acids. CDR1 and CDR2 from the germline V gene are SGDLS and YYNGEE. CDR3 bases: TGTGCCAGCAGCCCAGGCCGGACAGGGGCCTCACCCCTCCACTTT. It is translated as CASSPGRTGASPLHF. Drawing the rest from reference TRBV9 and TRBJ1-6, the complete variable domain is DSGVTQTPKHLITATGQRVTLRCSPRSGDLSVYWYQQSLDQGLQFLIQYYNGEERAKGNILERFSAQQFPDLHSELNLSSLELGDSALYFCASSPGRTGASPLHFGNGTRLTVT.

V usage is TRBV4-2 and J usage is TRBJ2-3; D perhaps matches TRBD2 (7 bases). The CDR3 is 18 amino acids. Germline-derived CDR1 and CDR2 are LGHNA and YNFKEQ. Trimming left V 2 bases short and J 0 bases short, with 18 bases between. The CDR3 coding sequence is TGTGCCAGCAGCCAAAGTGTCGGCGGGGGCGCTAGCACAGATACGCAGTATTTT. Protein product: CASSQSVGGGASTDTQYF.

The chain combines TRBV13 with TRBJ1-1; 8 bases are a match to TRBD1. The CDR3 contains 15 residues. Unmatched junction bases numbered 8, after V lost 4 bases and J lost 4 bases. The germline V gene has CDR1 PRHDT and CDR2 FYEKMQ (reference sequence). This CDR3 is CASSSRQGPGTEAFF. The DNA of the CDR3 is TGTGCCAGCAGCTCGCGACAGGGGCCGGGCACTGAAGCTTTCTTT. Full variable domain (outside the CDR3, taken from reference TRBV13 and TRBJ1-1): AAGVIQSPRHLIKEKRETATLKCYPIPRHDTVYWYQQGPGQDPQFLISFYEKMQSDKGSIPDRFSAQQFSDYHSELNMSSLELGDSALYFCASSSRQGPGTEAFFGQGTRLTVV.

This clone appeared a few times. The chain uses TRBV18 and TRBJ1-2, with D tentatively TRBD1 (6 bases). There are 13 residues in the CDR3. Per the germline V gene, CDR1 is KGHSH and CDR2 is LQKENI. Between the trimmed V and J ends, which lost 4 bases and 2 bases, there was a span of 8 bases. CDR3: CASSLDRNYGYTF. The CDR3 region has the DNA TGTGCCAGCTCACTCGACAGGAACTATGGCTACACCTTC.

V usage is TRBV19 and J usage is TRBJ2-2; the match to TRBD1 covers 7 bases. Germline V gene sequence: CDR1 LNHDA, CDR2 SQIVND (reference sequence). This CDR3 is built from 14 residues. Trimming removed 5 bases from V and 8 bases from J; junction bases left unmatched: 8. For the CDR3, the DNA is TGTGCCAGTAGTCCCACAGGGGTTGGGGGGGAGCTGTTTTTT. It yields the protein CASSPTGVGGELFF. Full variable domain (missing parts from reference TRBV19 and TRBJ2-2): DGGITQSPKYLFRKEGQNVTLSCEQNLNHDAMYWYRQDPGQGLRLIYYSQIVNDFQKGDIAEGYSVSREKKESFPLTVTSAQKNPTAFYLCASSPTGVGGELFFGEGSRLTVL.

J is TRBJ2-7 and V is TRBV6-1; maybe TRBD1 (5 bases). CDR1 MNHNS and CDR2 SASEGT come from the germline V gene. The V gene lost 2 bases and the J gene lost 5 bases, with 13 bases spanning the gap. The CDR3 is 14 amino acids. In nucleotides, the CDR3 is TGTGCCAGCAGTGAAAGGGGTCGGCTCGACGAGCAGTACTTC. As protein: CASSERGRLDEQYF.

The V call is TRBV6-5, the J call TRBJ2-1; TRBD1 matches at 11 bases. V gave up 4 bases and J gave up 9 bases; unmatched junction bases: 8. The CDR3 extends over 15 amino acids. Germline V gene sequence: CDR1 MNHEY, CDR2 SVGAGI. The CDR3 bases are TGTGCCAGCAGTTTCGCGGACAGGGGGCATGGTGAGCAGTTCTTC. This translates into CASSFADRGHGEQFF.

The CDR3 is CAYRQGAWGETQYF. DNA of the CDR3: TGTGCCTACAGACAGGGGGCATGGGGAGAGACCCAGTACTTC. The rearrangement links TRBV7-9 to TRBJ2-5; 10 bases map to TRBD1. CDR1 SEHNR and CDR2 FQNEAQ come from the germline V gene (reference sequence). The CDR3 loop spans 14 amino acids. Trimming removed 11 bases from V and 4 bases from J; junction bases left unmatched: 10.

This clone has a single count. This rearrangement joins TRBV7-2 to TRBJ1-2; TRBD1 matches at 8 bases. Germline assignment: CDR1 SGHTA and CDR2 FQGNSA. CDR3 length: 15 residues. Germline trimming cut 5 bases from V and 4 bases from J; bases unmatched to any gene: 9. The CDR3 DNA follows: TGTGCCAGCAGCCCCCGGACAGGGTGGCGCTATGGCTACACCTTC. Translating gives CASSPRTGWRYGYTF.

The V call is TRBV14, the J call TRBJ1-2, with a tentative D call TRBD1 (6 bases). CDR3 length: 15 residues. Per germline, CDR1 SGHDN and CDR2 FVKESK. V dropped 0 bases and J dropped 2 bases, with 10 bases sitting between them. The CDR3 bases are TGTGCCAGCAGCCAAGAGCTCAGGGGCAACTATGGCTACACCTTC. It specifies CASSQELRGNYGYTF.

This clone appeared a few times. The chain employs TRBV15 and TRBJ1-1, with D tentatively TRBD1 (5 bases). V was pared by 3 bases and J by 4 bases, with 12 bases between. The CDR3 runs 14 residues. Germline CDR1 is LNHNV and CDR2 is YYDKDF (reference sequence). The chain's CDR3 is CATSRPSGGTEAFF. CDR3 sequence (DNA): TGTGCCACCAGCAGGCCCAGCGGGGGCACTGAAGCTTTCTTT.

The table lists this clone with a count of one. This rearrangement joins TRBV2 to TRBJ2-2; tentative D call: TRBD1 (5 bases). The CDR3 contains 15 residues. Germline assignment: CDR1 SNHLY and CDR2 FYNNEI. Trimming took 1 base from V and 6 from J, leaving 12 bases between them. The CDR3 loop is CASSEVGEGSGELFF. The CDR3 DNA reads as TGTGCCAGCAGTGAAGTAGGGGAAGGTTCCGGGGAGCTGTTTTTT.